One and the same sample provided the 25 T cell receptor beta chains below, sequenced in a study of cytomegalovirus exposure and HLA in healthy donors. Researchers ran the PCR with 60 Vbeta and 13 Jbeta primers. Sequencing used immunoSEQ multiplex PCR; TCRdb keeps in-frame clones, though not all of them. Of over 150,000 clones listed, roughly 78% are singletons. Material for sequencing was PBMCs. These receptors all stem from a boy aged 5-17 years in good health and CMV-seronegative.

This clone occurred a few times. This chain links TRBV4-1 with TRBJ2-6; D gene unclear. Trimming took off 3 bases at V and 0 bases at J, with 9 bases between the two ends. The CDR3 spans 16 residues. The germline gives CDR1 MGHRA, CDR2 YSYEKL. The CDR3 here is CASSQSPASGANVLTF. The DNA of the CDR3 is TGCGCCAGCAGCCAGAGTCCCGCCTCTGGGGCCAACGTCCTGACTTTC.

The CDR3 spells CASSDSGRGYGYTF. The DNA for the CDR3 is TGTGCCAGCAGCGACTCCGGACGGGGCTATGGCTACACCTTC. The V and J genes are TRBV25-1 and TRBJ1-2; D is undetermined. CDR1 is MGHDK, CDR2 SYGVNS, per germline. V was pared by 6 bases and J by 4 bases, with 15 bases between. This CDR3 comprises 14 residues.

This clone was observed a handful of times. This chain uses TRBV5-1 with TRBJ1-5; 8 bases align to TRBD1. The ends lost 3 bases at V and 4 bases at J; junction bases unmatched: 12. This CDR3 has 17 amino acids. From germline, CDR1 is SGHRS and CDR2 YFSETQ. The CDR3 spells CASSSSRTGKGNQPQHF. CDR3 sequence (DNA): TGCGCCAGCAGCTCCTCCCGGACAGGGAAAGGTAATCAGCCCCAGCATTTT.

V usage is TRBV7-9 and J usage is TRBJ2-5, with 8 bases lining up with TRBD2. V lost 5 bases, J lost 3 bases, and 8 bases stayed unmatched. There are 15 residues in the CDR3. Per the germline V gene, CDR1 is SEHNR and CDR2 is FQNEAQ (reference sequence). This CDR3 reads CASSPYGGGKETQYF. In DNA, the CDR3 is TGTGCCAGCAGCCCGTACGGGGGGGGAAAAGAGACCCAGTACTTC.

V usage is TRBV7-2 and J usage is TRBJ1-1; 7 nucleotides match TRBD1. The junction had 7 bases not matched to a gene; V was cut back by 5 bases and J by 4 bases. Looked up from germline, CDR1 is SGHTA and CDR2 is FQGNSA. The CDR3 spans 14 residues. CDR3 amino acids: CASSLLPGGTEAFF. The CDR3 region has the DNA TGTGCCAGCAGCCTTCTCCCAGGGGGCACTGAAGCTTTCTTT.

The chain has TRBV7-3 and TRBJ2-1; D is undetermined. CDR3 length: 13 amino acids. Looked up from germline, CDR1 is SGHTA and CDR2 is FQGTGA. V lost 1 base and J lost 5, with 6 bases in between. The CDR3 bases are TGTGCCAGCAGCTTAAGCCAGAACAATGAGCAGTTCTTC. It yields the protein CASSLSQNNEQFF.

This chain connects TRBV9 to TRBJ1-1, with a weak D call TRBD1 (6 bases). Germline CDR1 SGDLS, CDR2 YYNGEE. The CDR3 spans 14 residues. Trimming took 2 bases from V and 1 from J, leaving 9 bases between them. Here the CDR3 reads CASSVRGANTEAFF. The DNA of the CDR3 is TGTGCCAGCAGCGTCAGGGGAGCGAACACTGAAGCTTTCTTT.

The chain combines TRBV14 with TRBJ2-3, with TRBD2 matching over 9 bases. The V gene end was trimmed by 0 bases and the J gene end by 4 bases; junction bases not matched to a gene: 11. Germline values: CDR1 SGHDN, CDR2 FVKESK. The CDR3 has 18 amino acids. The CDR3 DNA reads TGTGCCAGCAGCCAAGATAAGTCCCTAGCGGGATTTTCAGATACGCAGTATTTT. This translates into CASSQDKSLAGFSDTQYF.

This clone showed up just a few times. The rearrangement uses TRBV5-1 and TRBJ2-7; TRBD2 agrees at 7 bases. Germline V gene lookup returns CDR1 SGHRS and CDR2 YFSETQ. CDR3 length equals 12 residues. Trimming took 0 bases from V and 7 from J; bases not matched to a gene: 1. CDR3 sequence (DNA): TGCGCCAGCAGCTTGGCTAGCGGTGAGCAGTACTTC. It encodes CASSLASGEQYF.

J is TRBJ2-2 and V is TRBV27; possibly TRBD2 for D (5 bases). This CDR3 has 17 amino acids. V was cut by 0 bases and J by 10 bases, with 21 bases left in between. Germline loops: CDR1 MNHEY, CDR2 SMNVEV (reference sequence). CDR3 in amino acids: CASSLSFGLSMESELFF. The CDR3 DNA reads TGTGCCAGCAGTTTATCGTTTGGACTTTCAATGGAATCGGAGCTGTTTTTT.

DNA for the CDR3: TGTGCCAGCAGTTCCCCCACAGGGGTGACAGATACGCAGTATTTT. This encodes CASSSPTGVTDTQYF. The rearrangement joins TRBV27 to TRBJ2-3, with 7 bases lining up with TRBD1. Germline trimming cut 4 bases from V and 3 bases from J; bases unmatched to any gene: 7. CDR1 and CDR2 from the germline V gene are MNHEY and SMNVEV (reference sequence). CDR3 length equals 15 residues.

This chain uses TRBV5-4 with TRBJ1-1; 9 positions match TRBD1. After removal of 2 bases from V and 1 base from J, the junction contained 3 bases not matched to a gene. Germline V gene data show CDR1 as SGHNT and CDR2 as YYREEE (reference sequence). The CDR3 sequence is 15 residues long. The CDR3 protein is CASSFKDRGNTEAFF. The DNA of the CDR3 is TGTGCCAGCAGCTTTAAGGACAGGGGGAACACTGAAGCTTTCTTT.

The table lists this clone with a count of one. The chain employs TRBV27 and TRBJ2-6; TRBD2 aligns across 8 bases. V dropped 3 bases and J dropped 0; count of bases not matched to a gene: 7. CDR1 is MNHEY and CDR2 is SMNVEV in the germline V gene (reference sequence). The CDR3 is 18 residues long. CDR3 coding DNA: TGTGCCAGCAGTTTTAACGCGGGGGGCCTCTCTGGGGCCAACGTCCTGACTTTC. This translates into CASSFNAGGLSGANVLTF.

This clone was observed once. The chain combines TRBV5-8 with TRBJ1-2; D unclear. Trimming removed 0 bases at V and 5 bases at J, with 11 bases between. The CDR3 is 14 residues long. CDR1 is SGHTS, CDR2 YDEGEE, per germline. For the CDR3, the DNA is TGTGCCAGCAGCTTGGCAAGGGCGGGGTATGGCTACACCTTC. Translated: CASSLARAGYGYTF.

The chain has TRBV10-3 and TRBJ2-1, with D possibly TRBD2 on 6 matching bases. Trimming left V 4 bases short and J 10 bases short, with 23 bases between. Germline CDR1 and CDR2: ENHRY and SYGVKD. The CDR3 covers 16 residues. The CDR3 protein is CAISGPIAVLPKEQFF. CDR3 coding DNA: TGTGCCATCAGTGGGCCTATAGCGGTCCTCCCAAAAGAGCAGTTCTTC.

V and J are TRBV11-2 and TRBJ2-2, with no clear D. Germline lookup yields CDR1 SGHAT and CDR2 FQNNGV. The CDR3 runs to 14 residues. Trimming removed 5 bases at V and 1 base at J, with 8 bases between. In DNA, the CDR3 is TGTGCCAGCAGCCGCACAGTGAACACCGGGGAGCTGTTTTTT. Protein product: CASSRTVNTGELFF.

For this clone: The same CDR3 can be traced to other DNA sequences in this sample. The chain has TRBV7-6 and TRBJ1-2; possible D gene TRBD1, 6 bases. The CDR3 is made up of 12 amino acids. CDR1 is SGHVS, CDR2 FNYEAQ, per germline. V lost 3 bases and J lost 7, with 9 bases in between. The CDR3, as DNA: TGTGCCAGCAGCTTGGGGGGGCTTGGCTACACCTTC. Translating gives CASSLGGLGYTF.

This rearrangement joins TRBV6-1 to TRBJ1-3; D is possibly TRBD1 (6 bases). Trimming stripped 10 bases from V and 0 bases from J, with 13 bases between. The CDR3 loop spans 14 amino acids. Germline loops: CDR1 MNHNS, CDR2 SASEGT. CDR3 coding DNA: TGTGCCAACCGGGACACTAGCTCTGGAAACACCATATATTTT. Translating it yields CANRDTSSGNTIYF.

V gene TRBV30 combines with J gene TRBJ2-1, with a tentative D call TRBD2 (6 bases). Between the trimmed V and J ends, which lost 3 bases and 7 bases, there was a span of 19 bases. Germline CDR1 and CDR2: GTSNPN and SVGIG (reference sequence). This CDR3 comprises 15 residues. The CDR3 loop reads CAWSEAVAGRNEQFF. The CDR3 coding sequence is TGTGCCTGGAGCGAGGCGGTTGCGGGAAGGAATGAGCAGTTCTTC.

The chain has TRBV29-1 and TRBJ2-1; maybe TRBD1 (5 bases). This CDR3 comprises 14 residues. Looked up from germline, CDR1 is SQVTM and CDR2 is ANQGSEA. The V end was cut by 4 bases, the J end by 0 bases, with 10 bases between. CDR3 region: CSVVGASSYNEQFF. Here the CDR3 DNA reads TGCAGCGTTGTTGGGGCGAGCTCCTACAATGAGCAGTTCTTC.

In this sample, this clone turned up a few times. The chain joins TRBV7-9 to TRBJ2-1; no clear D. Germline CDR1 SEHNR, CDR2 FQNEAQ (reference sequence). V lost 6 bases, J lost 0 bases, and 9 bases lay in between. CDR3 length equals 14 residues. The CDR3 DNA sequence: TGTGCCAGCAGGGCATCTAGCTCCTACAATGAGCAGTTCTTC. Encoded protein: CASRASSSYNEQFF.

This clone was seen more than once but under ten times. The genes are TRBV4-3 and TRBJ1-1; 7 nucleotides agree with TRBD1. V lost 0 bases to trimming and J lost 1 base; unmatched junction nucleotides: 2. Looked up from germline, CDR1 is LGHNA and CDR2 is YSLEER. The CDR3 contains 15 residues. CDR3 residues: CASSQDWTGNTEAFF. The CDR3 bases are TGCGCCAGCAGCCAAGATTGGACAGGGAACACTGAAGCTTTCTTT.

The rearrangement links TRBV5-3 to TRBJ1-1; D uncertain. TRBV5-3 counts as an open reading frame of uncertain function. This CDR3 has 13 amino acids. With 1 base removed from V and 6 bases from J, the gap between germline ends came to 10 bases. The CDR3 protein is CARSLSGFPEAFF. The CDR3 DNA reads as TGTGCCAGAAGCTTGTCGGGGTTCCCTGAAGCTTTCTTT.

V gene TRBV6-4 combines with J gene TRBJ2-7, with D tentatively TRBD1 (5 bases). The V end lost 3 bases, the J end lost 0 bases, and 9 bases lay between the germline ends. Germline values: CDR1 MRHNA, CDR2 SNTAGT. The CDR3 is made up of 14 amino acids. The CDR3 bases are TGTGCCAGCAGTGAAGGGGTTGGCTCCTACGAGCAGTACTTC. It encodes CASSEGVGSYEQYF.

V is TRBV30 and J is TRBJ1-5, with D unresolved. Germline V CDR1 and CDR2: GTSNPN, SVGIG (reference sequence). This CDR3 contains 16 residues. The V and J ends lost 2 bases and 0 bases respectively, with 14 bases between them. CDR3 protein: CAWSKAVSDSNQPQHF. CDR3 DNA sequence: TGTGCCTGGAGTAAGGCGGTCAGCGATAGCAATCAGCCCCAGCATTTT.